Listed below are T cell receptor beta chains from one sample, sequenced in a study of T cell repertoires in cytomegalovirus infection. TCRdb passed the reads through MiXCR, listing each CDR3 protein once. Of 310,000 or so distinct CDR3 sequences in the sample, around a sixth were seen once. Sequencing was performed on PBMCs. The origin of the receptors is a human donor in good health (CMV status not recorded). Some clones in this sample may be carry-over from other donors' samples. CDR3s include the opening cysteine and the closing phenylalanine or tryptophan. The D gene is left open where the match is weak. Clone size is shown for a subset of rows, as once, few, many or a class of expanded clone.

j_call d_call clone_size v_call cdr3_nt cdr3_aa
TRBJ1-1 NA NA TRBV2 TGTGCCAGCAGTGATATCAGGGGCCTGGGGAACACTGAAGCTTTCTTT CASSDIRGLGNTEAFF
TRBJ1-4 NA NA TRBV28 TGTGCCAGCAGTTCCCGGGTGGGGGAAAAACTGTTTTTT CASSSRVGEKLFF
TRBJ1-5 NA many TRBV7-2 TGTGCCAGCAGCTTACTAGACTGGGATAGCAATCAGCCCCAGCATTTT CASSLLDWDSNQPQHF
TRBJ2-2 NA many TRBV12-3/TRBV12-4 TGTGCCAGCAGCCGGGGACTTGTGAACACCGGGGAGCTGTTTTTT CASSRGLVNTGELFF
TRBJ2-6 NA NA TRBV19 TGTGCCAGTAGTCCAGACAGGCTGGGGGCCAACGTCCTGACTTTC CASSPDRLGANVLTF
TRBJ2-7 NA many TRBV7-2 TGTGCCAGCAGCCCACAGGGAGGGGACGAGCAGTACTTC CASSPQGGDEQYF
TRBJ2-7 NA NA TRBV4-1 TGCGCCAGCAGCCAACCGTCCGGGGCCTCCTACGAGCAGTACTTC CASSQPSGASYEQYF
TRBJ2-7 NA many TRBV7-2 TGTGCCAGCAGCTTAGTTAGGATGTCAGCTTACGAGCAGTACTTC CASSLVRMSAYEQYF
TRBJ1-2 TRBD1 NA TRBV7-9 TGTGCCAGCAGCTCGGACAGGGGGAAGGGTGGCTACACCTTC CASSSDRGKGGYTF
TRBJ2-7 TRBD2 NA TRBV6-5 TGTGCCAGCAGTTACCAAACAGCGGGGGGGTTCCAGTACTTC CASSYQTAGGFQYF
TRBJ2-7 NA NA TRBV6-6 TGTGCCAGCAGTTACTCGGCCAGCTACGAGCAGTACTTC CASSYSASYEQYF
TRBJ2-1 NA many TRBV20-1 TGCAGTGCTAGCTCATCCCGGGACCTAGTTTTTCCGTTCTTC CSASSSRDLVFPFF
TRBJ2-7 NA few TRBV6-1 TGTGCCAGCAATCGGCAGGGGCTAAACGAGCAGTACTTC CASNRQGLNEQYF
TRBJ1-2 NA few TRBV20-1 TGCAGTGCTCAGCGTCCGGATGGCTACACCTTC CSAQRPDGYTF
TRBJ2-3 TRBD1 few TRBV18 TGTGCCAGCTCACCACCGGGACAGGGGCTAGCTAGCACAGATACGCAGTATTTT CASSPPGQGLASTDTQYF
TRBJ2-7 NA few TRBV20-1 TGCAGTGCCGATCAGGGACCCTCCTTC CSADQGPSF
TRBJ2-1 NA many TRBV7-2 TGTGCCAGCAGCCTCAGGGGTGGGCGGTCCGGAGAGCAGTTCTTC CASSLRGGRSGEQFF
TRBJ2-7 NA NA TRBV7-2 TGTGCCAGCAGTCTAGTGTTCGGGGATTACGAGCAGTACTTC CASSLVFGDYEQYF
TRBJ2-1 TRBD2 NA TRBV20-1 TGCAGTGCTAGAGGCGGGACTAGCGGGAACTACAATGAGCAGTTCTTC CSARGGTSGNYNEQFF
TRBJ2-7 NA many TRBV5-1 TGCGCCAGCAGCTTGATCAGCACCTACGAGCAGTACTTC CASSLISTYEQYF
TRBJ1-1 NA NA TRBV25-1 TGTGCCAGCAGTGAATATCTCCAGGGGCCGAACACTGAAGCTTTCTTT CASSEYLQGPNTEAFF
TRBJ2-3 NA few TRBV7-9 TGTGCCAGCAGCTTAAACCTAGGAGGGTTCACAGATACGCAGTATTTT CASSLNLGGFTDTQYF